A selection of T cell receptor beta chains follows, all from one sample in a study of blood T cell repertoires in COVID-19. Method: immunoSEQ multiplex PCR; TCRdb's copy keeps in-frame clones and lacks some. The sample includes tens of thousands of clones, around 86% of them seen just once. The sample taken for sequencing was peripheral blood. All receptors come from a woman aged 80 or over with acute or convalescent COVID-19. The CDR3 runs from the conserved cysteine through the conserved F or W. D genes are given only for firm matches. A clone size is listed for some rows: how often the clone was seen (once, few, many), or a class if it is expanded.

DNA: TGCGCCAGCAGCCAATCGGGGGGAAATTCACCCCTCCACTTT
CDR3: CASSQSGGNSPLHF
size: NA
D: NA
J: TRBJ1-6
V: TRBV4-1

DNA: TGTGCCACCAGTGACCTCTACGAGCAGTACTTC
CDR3: CATSDLYEQYF
size: NA
D: NA
J: TRBJ2-7
V: TRBV24-1

DNA: TGTGCCAGCAGCTCGACAGGGTGGGGAAATGAAGCTTTCTTT
CDR3: CASSSTGWGNEAFF
size: NA
D: TRBD1
J: TRBJ1-1
V: TRBV3-1/TRBV3-2

DNA: TGTGCCAGTAACCCCCCCGGGGTGGGAGAGACCCAGTACTTC
CDR3: CASNPPGVGETQYF
size: NA
D: NA
J: TRBJ2-5
V: TRBV19

DNA: TGTGCCAGCAGCCTAAACAGGGGGACTCATGAAAAACTGTTTTTT
CDR3: CASSLNRGTHEKLFF
size: NA
D: TRBD1
J: TRBJ1-4
V: TRBV5-6

DNA: TGTGCCAGCAGCCAAGCGGGCCAGGGGACTAGGAATGAGCAGTTCTTC
CDR3: CASSQAGQGTRNEQFF
size: NA
D: TRBD2
J: TRBJ2-1
V: TRBV3-1/TRBV3-2

DNA: TGTGCCAGCAGCCTCACGGGAGGGCTCTCTGGAAACACCATATATTTT
CDR3: CASSLTGGLSGNTIYF
size: many
D: NA
J: TRBJ1-3
V: TRBV7-3

DNA: TGTGCCAGCAGTTCCGGGACAGCAGGGCGAGAGACCCAGTACTTC
CDR3: CASSSGTAGRETQYF
size: NA
D: TRBD1
J: TRBJ2-5
V: TRBV6-5

DNA: TGTGCCAGCAGCCACAGGGACTTGAACACCATATATTTT
CDR3: CASSHRDLNTIYF
size: NA
D: NA
J: TRBJ1-3
V: TRBV3-1/TRBV3-2

DNA: TGCAGCGTTGATACGGCTCTTGGGGGGAGAACTGAAGCTTTCTTT
CDR3: CSVDTALGGRTEAFF
size: NA
D: NA
J: TRBJ1-1
V: TRBV29-1

DNA: TGCGCCAGCAGCACGGGAGAGCTTAGCGAGCAGTACTTC
CDR3: CASSTGELSEQYF
size: once
D: NA
J: TRBJ2-7
V: TRBV5-1

DNA: TGTGCTAGTGGTTCCTCCCCGGGACAGGGATACAATGAGCAGTTCTTC
CDR3: CASGSSPGQGYNEQFF
size: NA
D: TRBD1
J: TRBJ2-1
V: TRBV12-5

DNA: TGTGCCAGCAGCCAAGACCCAGCGACCGACTCTGGAAACACCATATATTTT
CDR3: CASSQDPATDSGNTIYF
size: NA
D: NA
J: TRBJ1-3
V: TRBV3-1/TRBV3-2

DNA: TGTGCCAGCAGGGCGGGACTGCAGTACGAGCAGTACTTC
CDR3: CASRAGLQYEQYF
size: few
D: NA
J: TRBJ2-7
V: TRBV2